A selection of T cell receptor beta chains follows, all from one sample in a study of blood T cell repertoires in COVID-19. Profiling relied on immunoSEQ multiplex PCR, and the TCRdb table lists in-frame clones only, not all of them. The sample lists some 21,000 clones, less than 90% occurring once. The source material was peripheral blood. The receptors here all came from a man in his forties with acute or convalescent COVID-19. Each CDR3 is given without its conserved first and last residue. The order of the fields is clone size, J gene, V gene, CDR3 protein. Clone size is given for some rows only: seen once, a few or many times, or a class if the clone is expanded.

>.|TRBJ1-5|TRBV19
ASSTEQAAGNQPQH
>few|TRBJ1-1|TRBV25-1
ASREFKGATEAF
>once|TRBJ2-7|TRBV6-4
ASSPTSGGYEQY
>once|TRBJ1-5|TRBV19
ASSLGQGDQPQH
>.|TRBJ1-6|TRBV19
ASSIKEEAGSPLH
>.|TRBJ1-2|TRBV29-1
SVGRAMYGYT
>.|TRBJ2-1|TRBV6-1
ASSDARRGGFDEQF
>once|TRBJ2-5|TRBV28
ASSFSGEETQY
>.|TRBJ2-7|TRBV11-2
ASSPSGGYEQY
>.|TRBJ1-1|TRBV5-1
ASQSTGTTEAF
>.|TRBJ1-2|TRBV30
AWSLKTGGYGYT
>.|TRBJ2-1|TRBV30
AWSVLLAKNNEQF
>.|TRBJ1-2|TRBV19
ASSPVFTGDGYGYT
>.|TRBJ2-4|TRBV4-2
ASSQGPPTLLAKNIQY
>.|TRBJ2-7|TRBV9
ASSEGLAYEQY
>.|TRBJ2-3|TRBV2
ARSSGDPSTDTQY
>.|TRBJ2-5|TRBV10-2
ASSETGATYQETQY
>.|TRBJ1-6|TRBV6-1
ASSEVGTGNGSPLH
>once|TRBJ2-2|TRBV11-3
ASTSRGGTGELF
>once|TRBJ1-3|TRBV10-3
AIRLDTSGNTIY
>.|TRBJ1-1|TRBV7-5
ARSLPSEEGMNTEAF
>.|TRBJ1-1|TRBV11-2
ASSYHTLNTEAF
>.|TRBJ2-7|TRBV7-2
ASSLDPGGPREQY
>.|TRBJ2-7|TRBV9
ASSVASGGPPGEQY
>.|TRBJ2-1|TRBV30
AWSAGTSSYNEQF
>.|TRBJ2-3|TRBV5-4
ASSLGLATDTQY
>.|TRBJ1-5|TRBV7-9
ASSGEGYQPQH
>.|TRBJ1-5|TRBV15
ATSRDQGQYSNQPQH
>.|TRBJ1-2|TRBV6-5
AGRTGYGYT
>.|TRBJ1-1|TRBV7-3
ASRPGQGRSEAF
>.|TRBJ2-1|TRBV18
ASSPPGHRLNEQF
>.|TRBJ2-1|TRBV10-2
ASSEASGSGNEQF